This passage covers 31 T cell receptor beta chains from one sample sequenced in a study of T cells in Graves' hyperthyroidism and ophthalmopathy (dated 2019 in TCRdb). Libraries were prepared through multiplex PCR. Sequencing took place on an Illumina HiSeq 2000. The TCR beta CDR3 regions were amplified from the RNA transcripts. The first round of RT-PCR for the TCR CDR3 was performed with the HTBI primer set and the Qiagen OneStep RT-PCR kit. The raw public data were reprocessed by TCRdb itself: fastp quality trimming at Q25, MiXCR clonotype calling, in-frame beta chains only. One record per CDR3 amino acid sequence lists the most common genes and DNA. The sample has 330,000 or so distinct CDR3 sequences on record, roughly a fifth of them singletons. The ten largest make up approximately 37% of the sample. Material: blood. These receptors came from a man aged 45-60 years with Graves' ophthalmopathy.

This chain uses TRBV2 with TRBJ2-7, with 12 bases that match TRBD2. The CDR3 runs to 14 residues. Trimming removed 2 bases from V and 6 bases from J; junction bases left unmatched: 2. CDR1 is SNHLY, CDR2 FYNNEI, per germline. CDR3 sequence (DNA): TGTGCCAGCAGTGAACTAGCGGGAGGGGGCGAGCAGTACTTC. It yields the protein CASSELAGGGEQYF.

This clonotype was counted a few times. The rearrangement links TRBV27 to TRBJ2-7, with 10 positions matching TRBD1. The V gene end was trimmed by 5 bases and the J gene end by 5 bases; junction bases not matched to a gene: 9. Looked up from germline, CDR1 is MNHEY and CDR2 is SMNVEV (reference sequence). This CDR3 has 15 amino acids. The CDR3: CASSPGTGERDEQYF. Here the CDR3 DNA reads TGTGCCAGCAGTCCCGGGACAGGGGAGCGAGACGAGCAGTACTTC.

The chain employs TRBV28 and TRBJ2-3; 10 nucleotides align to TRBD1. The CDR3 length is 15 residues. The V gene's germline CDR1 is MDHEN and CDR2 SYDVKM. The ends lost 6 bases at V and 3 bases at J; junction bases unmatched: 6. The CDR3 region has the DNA TGTGCCAGCAGAAAGACAGGGGGCGTGACAGATACGCAGTATTTT. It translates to CASRKTGGVTDTQYF.

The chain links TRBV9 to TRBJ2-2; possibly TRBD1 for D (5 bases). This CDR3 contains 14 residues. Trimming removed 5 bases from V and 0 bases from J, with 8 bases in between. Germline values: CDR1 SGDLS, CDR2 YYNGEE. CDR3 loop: CASRETANTGELFF. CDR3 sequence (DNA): TGTGCCAGCAGGGAGACAGCGAACACCGGGGAGCTGTTTTTT.

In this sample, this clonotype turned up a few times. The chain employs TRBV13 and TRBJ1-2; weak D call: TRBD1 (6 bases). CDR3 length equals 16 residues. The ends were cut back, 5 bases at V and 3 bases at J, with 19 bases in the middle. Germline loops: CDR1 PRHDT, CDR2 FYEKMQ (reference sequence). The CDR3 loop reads CASSTRDNRDYYGYTF. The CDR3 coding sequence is TGTGCCAGCAGCACGAGGGACAATAGGGACTACTATGGCTACACCTTC. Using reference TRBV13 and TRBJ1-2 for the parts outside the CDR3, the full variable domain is AAGVIQSPRHLIKEKRETATLKCYPIPRHDTVYWYQQGPGQDPQFLISFYEKMQSDKGSIPDRFSAQQFSDYHSELNMSSLELGDSALYFCASSTRDNRDYYGYTFGSGTRLTVV.

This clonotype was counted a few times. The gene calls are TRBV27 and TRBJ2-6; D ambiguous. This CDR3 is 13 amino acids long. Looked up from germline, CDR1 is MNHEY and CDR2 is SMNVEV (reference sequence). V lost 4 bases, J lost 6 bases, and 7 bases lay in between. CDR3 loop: CASSSSTANVLTF. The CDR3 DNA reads TGTGCCAGCAGTTCCAGTACGGCCAACGTCCTGACTTTC.

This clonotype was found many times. The CDR3 sequence is CRTAEGTDTQYF. The CDR3 nucleotides read TGCCGAACCGCGGAGGGCACAGATACGCAGTATTTT. J is TRBJ2-3 and V is TRBV20-1; D may be TRBD2 (5 bases). CDR1 and CDR2 from the germline V gene are DFQATT and SNEGSKA (reference sequence). The length of the CDR3 is 12 residues.

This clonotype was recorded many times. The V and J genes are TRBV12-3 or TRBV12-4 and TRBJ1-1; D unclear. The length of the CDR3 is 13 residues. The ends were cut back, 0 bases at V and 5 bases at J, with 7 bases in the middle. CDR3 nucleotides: TGTGCCAGCAGTTTAGCCCCCGCGACTGAAGCTTTCTTT. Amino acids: CASSLAPATEAFF.

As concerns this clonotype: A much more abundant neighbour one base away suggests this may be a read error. CDR3 amino acids: CASSFTGQMTDTQYF. DNA of the CDR3: TGTGCCAGCAGCTTTACCGGACAGATGACAGATACGCAGTATTTT. V is TRBV5-8 and J is TRBJ2-3; the D gene is possibly TRBD1 (6 bases). V was trimmed by 2 bases and J by 3 bases, leaving 13 bases between them. The CDR3 loop spans 15 amino acids. Germline-derived CDR1 and CDR2 are SGHTS and YDEGEE.

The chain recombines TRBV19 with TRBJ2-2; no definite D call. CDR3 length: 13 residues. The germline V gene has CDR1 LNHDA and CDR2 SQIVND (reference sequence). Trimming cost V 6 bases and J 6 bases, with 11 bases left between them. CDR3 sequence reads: CASSTRSAGELFF. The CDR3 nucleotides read TGTGCCAGTAGCACTCGGAGCGCCGGGGAGCTGTTTTTT.

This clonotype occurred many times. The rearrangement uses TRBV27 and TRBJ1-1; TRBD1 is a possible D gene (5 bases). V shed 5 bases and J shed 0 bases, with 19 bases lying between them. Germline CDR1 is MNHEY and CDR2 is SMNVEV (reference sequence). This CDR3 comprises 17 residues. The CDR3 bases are TGTGCCAGCAGTGGAGGGAGGTGGGGGGGAATGAACACTGAAGCTTTCTTT. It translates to CASSGGRWGGMNTEAFF.

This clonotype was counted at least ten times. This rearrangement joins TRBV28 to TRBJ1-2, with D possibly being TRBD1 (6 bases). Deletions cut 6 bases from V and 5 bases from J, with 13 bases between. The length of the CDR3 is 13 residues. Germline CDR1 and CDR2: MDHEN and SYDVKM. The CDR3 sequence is CASSLRGGYGYTF. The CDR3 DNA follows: TGTGCCAGCAGCCTTCGAGGGGGATATGGCTACACCTTC.

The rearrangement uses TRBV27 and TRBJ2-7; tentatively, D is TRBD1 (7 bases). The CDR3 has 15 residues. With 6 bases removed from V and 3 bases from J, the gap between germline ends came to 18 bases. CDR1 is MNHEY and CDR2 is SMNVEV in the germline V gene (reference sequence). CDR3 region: CASRYRQGGYYEQYF. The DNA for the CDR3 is TGTGCCAGCAGATACAGACAGGGAGGATACTACGAGCAGTACTTC.

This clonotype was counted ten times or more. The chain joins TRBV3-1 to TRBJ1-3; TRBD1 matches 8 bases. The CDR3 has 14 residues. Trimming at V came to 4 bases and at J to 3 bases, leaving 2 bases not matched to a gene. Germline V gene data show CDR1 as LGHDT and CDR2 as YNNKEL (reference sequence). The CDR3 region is CASSPRGLGNTIYF. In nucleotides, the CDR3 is TGTGCCAGCAGCCCCAGGGGGCTTGGAAACACCATATATTTT.

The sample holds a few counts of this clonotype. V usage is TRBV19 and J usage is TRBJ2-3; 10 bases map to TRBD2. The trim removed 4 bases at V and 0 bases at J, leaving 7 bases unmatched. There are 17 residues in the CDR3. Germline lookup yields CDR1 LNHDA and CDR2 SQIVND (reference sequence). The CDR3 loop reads CASSRTSGGTSTDTQYF. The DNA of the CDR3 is TGTGCCAGTAGTAGGACTAGCGGAGGGACTAGCACAGATACGCAGTATTTT.

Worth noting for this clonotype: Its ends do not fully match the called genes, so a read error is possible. The CDR3 nucleotides read TGCGGCGTGCGCCGCGGGCATGAGCAGTTCTTC. Translating it yields CGVRRGHEQFF. The V gene is TRBV29-1, the J gene TRBJ2-1, with D perhaps matching TRBD2 (5 bases). Germline V gene lookup returns CDR1 SQVTM and CDR2 ANQGSEA. The CDR3 runs 11 residues.

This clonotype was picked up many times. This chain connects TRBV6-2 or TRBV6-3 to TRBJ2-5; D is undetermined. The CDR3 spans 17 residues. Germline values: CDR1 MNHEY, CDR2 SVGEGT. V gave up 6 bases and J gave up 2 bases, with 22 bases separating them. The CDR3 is CASSNQIQDWIQETQYF. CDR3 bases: TGTGCCAGCAGCAACCAAATTCAAGACTGGATTCAAGAGACCCAGTACTTC.

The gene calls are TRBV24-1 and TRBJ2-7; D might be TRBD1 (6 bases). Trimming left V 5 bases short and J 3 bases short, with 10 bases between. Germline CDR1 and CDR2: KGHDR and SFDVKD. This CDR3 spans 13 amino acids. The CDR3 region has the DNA TGTGCCACCAGTGGTCAGGGGCTCTACGAGCAGTACTTC. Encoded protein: CATSGQGLYEQYF.

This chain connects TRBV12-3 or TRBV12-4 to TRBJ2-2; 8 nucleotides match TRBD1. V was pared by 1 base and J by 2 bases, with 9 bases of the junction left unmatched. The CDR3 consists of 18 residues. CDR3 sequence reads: CASSLVWQGAENTGELFF. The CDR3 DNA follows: TGTGCCAGCAGTTTAGTTTGGCAGGGGGCTGAAAACACCGGGGAGCTGTTTTTT.

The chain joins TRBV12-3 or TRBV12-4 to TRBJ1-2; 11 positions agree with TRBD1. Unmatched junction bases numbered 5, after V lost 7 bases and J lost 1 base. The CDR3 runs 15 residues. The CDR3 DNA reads TGTGCCAGCACCACGGACAGGGGGCGTAACTATGGCTACACCTTC. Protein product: CASTTDRGRNYGYTF.

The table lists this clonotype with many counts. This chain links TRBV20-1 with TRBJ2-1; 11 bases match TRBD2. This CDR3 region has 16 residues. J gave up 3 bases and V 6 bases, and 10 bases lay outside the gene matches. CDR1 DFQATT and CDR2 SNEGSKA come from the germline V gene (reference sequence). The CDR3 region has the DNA TGCAGTGCCGGAACTAGCGGGAGAGGTATCTACAATGAGCAGTTCTTC. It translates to CSAGTSGRGIYNEQFF.

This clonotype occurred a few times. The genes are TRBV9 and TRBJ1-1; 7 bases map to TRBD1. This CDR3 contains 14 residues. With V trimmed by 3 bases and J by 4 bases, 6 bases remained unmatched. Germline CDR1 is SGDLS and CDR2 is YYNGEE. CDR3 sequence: CASSGHRGGTEAFF. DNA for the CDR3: TGTGCCAGCAGCGGTCACAGGGGCGGCACTGAAGCTTTCTTT.

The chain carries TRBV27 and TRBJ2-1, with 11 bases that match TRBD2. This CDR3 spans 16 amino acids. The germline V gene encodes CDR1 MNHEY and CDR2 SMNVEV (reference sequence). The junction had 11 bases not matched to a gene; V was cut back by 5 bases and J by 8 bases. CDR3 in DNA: TGTGCCAGCAGTATAACCGGGACTAGCGGATACGATGAGCAGTTCTTC. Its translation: CASSITGTSGYDEQFF.

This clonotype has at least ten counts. The CDR3 reads CASSVVSQNTEAFF. The CDR3 DNA follows: TGTGCCAGCAGCGTAGTGTCGCAGAACACTGAAGCTTTCTTT. The chain joins TRBV9 to TRBJ1-1; no reliable D call. V lost 0 bases and J 1 base, leaving 7 bases between the germline ends. The CDR3 is made up of 14 amino acids. CDR1 is SGDLS, CDR2 YYNGEE, per germline.

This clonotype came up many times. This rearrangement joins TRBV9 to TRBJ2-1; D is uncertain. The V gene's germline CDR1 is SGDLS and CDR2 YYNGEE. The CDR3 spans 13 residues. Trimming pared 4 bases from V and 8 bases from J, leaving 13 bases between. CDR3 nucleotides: TGTGCCAGCAGCCGCTCTTTAGAGTATGAGCAGTTCTTC. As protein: CASSRSLEYEQFF.

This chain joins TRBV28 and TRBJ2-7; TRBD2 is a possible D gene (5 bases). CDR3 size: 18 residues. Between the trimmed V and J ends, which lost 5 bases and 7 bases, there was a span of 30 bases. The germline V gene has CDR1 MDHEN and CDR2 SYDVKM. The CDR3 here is CASSRPNGGGPLVEEQYF. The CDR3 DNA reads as TGTGCCAGCAGTCGGCCTAATGGAGGAGGCCCACTTGTGGAAGAGCAGTACTTC.

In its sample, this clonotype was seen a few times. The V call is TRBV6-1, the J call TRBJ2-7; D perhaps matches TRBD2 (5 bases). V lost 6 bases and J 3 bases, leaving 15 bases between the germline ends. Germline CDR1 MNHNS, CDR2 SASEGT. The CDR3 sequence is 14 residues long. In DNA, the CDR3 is TGTGCCAGCAGCCCCGCCAGCGGTGGCTACGAGCAGTACTTC. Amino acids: CASSPASGGYEQYF.

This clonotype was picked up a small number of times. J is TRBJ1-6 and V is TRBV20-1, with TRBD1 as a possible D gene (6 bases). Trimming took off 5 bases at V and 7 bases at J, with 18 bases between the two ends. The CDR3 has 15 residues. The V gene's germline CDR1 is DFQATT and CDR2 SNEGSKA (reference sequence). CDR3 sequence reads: CSAQNPGQDNSPLHF. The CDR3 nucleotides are TGCAGTGCTCAAAACCCGGGACAAGACAATTCACCCCTCCACTTT.

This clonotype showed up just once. CDR3 in DNA: TGTGCCAGCAGCGTAGGTCCTGTAAAGAATGAGCAGTTCTTC. Encoded protein: CASSVGPVKNEQFF. The genes are TRBV9 and TRBJ2-1, with D uncertain. Germline V lookup: CDR1 SGDLS, CDR2 YYNGEE. The CDR3 length is 14 residues. The germline V and J ends were trimmed by 0 bases and 7 bases, with 11 bases remaining between them.

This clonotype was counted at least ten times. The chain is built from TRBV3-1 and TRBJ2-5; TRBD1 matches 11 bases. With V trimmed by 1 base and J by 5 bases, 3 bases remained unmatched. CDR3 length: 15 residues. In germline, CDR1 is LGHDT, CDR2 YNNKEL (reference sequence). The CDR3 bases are TGTGCCAGCAGCCAAGGAGGGACAGGGGGTGAGACCCAGTACTTC. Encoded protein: CASSQGGTGGETQYF.

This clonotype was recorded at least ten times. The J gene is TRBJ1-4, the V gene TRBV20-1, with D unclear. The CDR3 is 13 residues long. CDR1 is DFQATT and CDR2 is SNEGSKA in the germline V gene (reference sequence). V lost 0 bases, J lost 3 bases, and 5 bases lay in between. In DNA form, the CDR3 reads TGCAGTGCTAGAGAGGGATCTAATGAAAAACTGTTTTTT. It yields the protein CSAREGSNEKLFF.